This T cell receptor (beta chain) was recovered during a study of read filtering for tumor transcriptome and immune sequencing. The library was built from about 400 ng RNA with molecular barcoded adaptors for alpha/delta and beta/gamma chains. TCRdb re-called the reads with MiXCR, one entry per CDR3 protein. The profile shows more than 45,000 distinct CDR3 sequences, around an eighth of them singletons. At the time of active disease, bone marrow was collected from every patient. CDR1 MDHEN and CDR2 SYDVKM come from the germline V gene. Trimming removed 7 bases at V and 8 bases at J, with 24 bases between. This CDR3 region has 16 residues.

The rearrangement links TRBV28 to TRBJ2-1; maybe TRBD1 (5 bases). The origin of this receptor is a donor at least 40 years old with multiple myeloma. Sequencing was performed on a population of CD138-negative cells sorted from bone marrow. CDR3: CASNTLRGSPSDEQFF. The DNA for the CDR3 is TGTGCCAGCAATACCCTTAGGGGATCCCCTTCGGATGAGCAGTTCTTC.